The 32 T cell receptor beta chains below come from one sample, sequenced in a study of shared clonotypes between healthy human individuals. Clones were sequenced by immunoSEQ multiplex PCR, and TCRdb holds only the in-frame ones, with some missing. The data contain roughly 1.5 million clones, 95% to 99% of them singletons. Sequencing input: naive CD4+ T cells sorted from blood. Regarding subset: CD45RA+ positively selected. Receptor source: a man aged 25 to 45 in good health.

This clone was recorded once. The gene calls are TRBV19 and TRBJ1-4, with unresolved D. The CDR3 is 17 residues long. V was pared by 3 bases and J by 8 bases, with 22 bases between. Looked up from germline, CDR1 is LNHDA and CDR2 is SQIVND (reference sequence). The DNA of the CDR3 is TGTGCCAGTAGTATCGCCCTTCTAAACCTAAATGGGGAAAAACTGTTTTTT. As protein: CASSIALLNLNGEKLFF.

This chain connects TRBV29-1 to TRBJ2-3; D remains unclear. CDR3 size: 12 residues. Between the trimmed V and J ends, which lost 6 bases and 4 bases, there was a span of 11 bases. Germline assignment: CDR1 SQVTM and CDR2 ANQGSEA. CDR3 loop: CSVTPSADTQYF. DNA of the CDR3: TGCAGCGTAACCCCAAGCGCAGATACGCAGTATTTT.

This chain uses TRBV18 with TRBJ1-1; 11 bases agree with TRBD1. V shed 2 bases, J shed 1 base, and the junction held 6 bases outside the gene matches. Germline assignment: CDR1 KGHSH and CDR2 LQKENI. The CDR3 loop spans 17 amino acids. DNA for the CDR3: TGTGCCAGCTCACCATTAGGACAGGGGGCGTCGAACACTGAAGCTTTCTTT. Translation gives CASSPLGQGASNTEAFF.

As concerns this clone: This sample includes further DNA sequences coding for the same CDR3. V usage is TRBV9 and J usage is TRBJ2-7, with D tentatively TRBD2 (5 bases). Germline V gene data show CDR1 as SGDLS and CDR2 as YYNGEE. Trimming shortened V by 0 bases and J by 3 bases, and 10 bases separated the two germline ends. CDR3 length: 14 amino acids. The CDR3 DNA reads as TGTGCCAGCAGCGTAGCCACTCGGGGCTACGAGCAGTACTTC. Translated, it gives CASSVATRGYEQYF.

V usage is TRBV4-1 and J usage is TRBJ2-1; TRBD2 matches at 11 bases. CDR1 and CDR2 from the germline V gene are MGHRA and YSYEKL. The CDR3 has 18 residues. V shed 1 base, J shed 2 bases, and the junction held 7 bases outside the gene matches. Here the CDR3 DNA reads TGCGCCAGCAGCCAAGGAGGACTAGCGGGCCTACCCTACAATGAGCAGTTCTTC. Translation gives CASSQGGLAGLPYNEQFF.

The V and J genes are TRBV5-1 and TRBJ2-5, with TRBD1 matching 7 bases. Losses at the gene ends were 3 bases for V and 4 bases for J; bases not matched to a gene: 6. Germline V CDR1 and CDR2: SGHRS, YFSETQ. This CDR3 is 14 amino acids long. CDR3 DNA: TGCGCCAGCAGCTCGTACAGGGGCCCAGAGACCCAGTACTTC. Translated: CASSSYRGPETQYF.

The CDR3 here is CASSWTSKAGELFF. The CDR3 nucleotides are TGTGCCAGCAGTTGGACTAGCAAGGCCGGGGAGCTGTTTTTT. The chain links TRBV27 to TRBJ2-2; 8 bases agree with TRBD2. This CDR3 has 14 residues. The germline gives CDR1 MNHEY, CDR2 SMNVEV (reference sequence). The trim removed 4 bases at V and 6 bases at J, leaving 4 bases unmatched.

In nucleotides, the CDR3 is TGTGCCAGCAGTAGTTATACGACAGCCCCAATCATTGCAAATGAGCAGTTCTTC. Residues: CASSSYTTAPIIANEQFF. This chain connects TRBV27 to TRBJ2-1, with a weak D call TRBD1 (5 bases). V was clipped by 5 bases and J by 7 bases, with 27 bases between them. Germline CDR1 and CDR2: MNHEY and SMNVEV (reference sequence). The CDR3 is made up of 18 amino acids.

The chain joins TRBV15 to TRBJ2-1, with 9 positions matching TRBD1. The CDR3 covers 15 residues. V gave up 1 base and J gave up 10 bases; unmatched junction bases: 8. In germline, CDR1 is LNHNV, CDR2 YYDKDF (reference sequence). The CDR3, as DNA: TGTGCCACCAGCAGAGCCGGGACAGGGATCCGGGAGCAGTTCTTC. Translated, it gives CATSRAGTGIREQFF.

The V call is TRBV9, the J call TRBJ2-7; D is ambiguous. The CDR3 sequence is 14 residues long. CDR1 is SGDLS and CDR2 is YYNGEE in the germline V gene. V gave up 0 bases and J gave up 6 bases, with 13 bases separating them. Here the CDR3 reads CASSVGAVPLEQYF. CDR3 coding DNA: TGTGCCAGCAGCGTAGGGGCCGTACCCCTCGAGCAGTACTTC.

CDR3 sequence reads: CASSPPGTNEQFF. CDR3 in DNA: TGTGCCAGCTCACCACCCGGGACTAATGAGCAGTTCTTC. The V gene is TRBV18, the J gene TRBJ2-1; tentative D call: TRBD2 (6 bases). The CDR3 contains 13 residues. Germline CDR1 KGHSH, CDR2 LQKENI. The V end was cut by 0 bases, the J end by 7 bases, with 7 bases between. Based on the CDR3 plus reference TRBV18 and TRBJ2-1, the full variable domain is NAGVMQNPRHLVRRRGQEARLRCSPMKGHSHVYWYRQLPEEGLKFMVYLQKENIIDESGMPKERFSAEFPKEGPSILRIQQVVRGDSAAYFCASSPPGTNEQFFGPGTRLTVL.

The rearrangement uses TRBV25-1 and TRBJ1-4, with TRBD1 as a possible D gene (5 bases). The germline CDR1 and CDR2 sequences are MGHDK and SYGVNS. Trimming took off 1 base at V and 7 bases at J, with 13 bases between the two ends. CDR3 length equals 15 residues. CDR3 sequence: CASSEFKGRVEKLFF. CDR3 coding DNA: TGTGCCAGCAGTGAATTTAAGGGGAGGGTTGAAAAACTGTTTTTT.

This chain joins TRBV18 and TRBJ2-2; unclear D gene. Germline assignment: CDR1 KGHSH and CDR2 LQKENI. There are 17 residues in the CDR3. The V end was cut by 4 bases, the J end by 1 base, with 16 bases between. Here the CDR3 DNA reads TGTGCCAGCTCACGTCTCCCAAGCGCGGAGAACACCGGGGAGCTGTTTTTT. It yields the protein CASSRLPSAENTGELFF.

This chain uses TRBV14 with TRBJ1-5; weak D call: TRBD1 (5 bases). The germline V gene encodes CDR1 SGHDN and CDR2 FVKESK. This CDR3 region has 19 residues. Trimming left V 0 bases short and J 0 bases short, with 18 bases between. CDR3 in amino acids: CASSQDELFWDSSNQPQHF. The DNA of the CDR3 is TGTGCCAGCAGCCAAGATGAGCTTTTCTGGGACTCTAGCAATCAGCCCCAGCATTTT. Based on the CDR3 plus reference TRBV14 and TRBJ1-5, the full variable domain is EAGVTQFPSHSVIEKGQTVTLRCDPISGHDNLYWYRRVMGKEIKFLLHFVKESKQDESGMPNNRFLAERTGGTYSTLKVQPAELEDSGVYFCASSQDELFWDSSNQPQHFGDGTRLSIL.

The chain links TRBV5-4 to TRBJ2-3; maybe TRBD2 (7 bases). CDR3 size: 16 residues. Germline assignment: CDR1 SGHNT and CDR2 YYREEE (reference sequence). V lost 3 bases and J lost 5, with 19 bases in between. CDR3 nucleotides: TGTGCCAGCAGCTGGAACGAGCGGGGCAGGGGAGATACGCAGTATTTT. It specifies CASSWNERGRGDTQYF.

The rearrangement links TRBV2 to TRBJ2-1, with a weak D call TRBD2 (5 bases). In germline, CDR1 is SNHLY, CDR2 FYNNEI. The CDR3 loop spans 15 amino acids. Trimming shortened V by 4 bases and J by 0 bases, and 10 bases separated the two germline ends. The CDR3 coding sequence is TGTGCCAGCAGTGCAAGGGAGAGCTCCTACAATGAGCAGTTCTTC. Amino acids: CASSARESSYNEQFF.

This chain connects TRBV4-1 to TRBJ2-1; D is perhaps TRBD1 (6 bases). The CDR3 sequence is 18 residues long. With 4 bases removed from V and 0 bases from J, the gap between germline ends came to 19 bases. Looked up from germline, CDR1 is MGHRA and CDR2 is YSYEKL. The CDR3 reads CASSLTPDSSRSYNEQFF. CDR3 bases: TGCGCCAGCAGCCTCACCCCGGACAGTTCTCGCTCCTACAATGAGCAGTTCTTC.

The V call is TRBV7-9, the J call TRBJ1-1, with no clear D. CDR1 and CDR2 (germline): SEHNR, FQNEAQ (reference sequence). The V and J ends lost 5 bases and 0 bases respectively, with 7 bases between them. The CDR3 loop spans 13 amino acids. The CDR3 protein is CASSTYLNTEAFF. The CDR3 DNA reads as TGTGCCAGCAGCACGTACCTGAACACTGAAGCTTTCTTT.

V gene TRBV7-9 combines with J gene TRBJ1-2; D perhaps matches TRBD1 (5 bases). Between the trimmed V and J ends, which lost 5 bases and 6 bases, there was a span of 13 bases. Germline V gene lookup returns CDR1 SEHNR and CDR2 FQNEAQ (reference sequence). The CDR3 totals 13 residues. CDR3 nucleotides: TGTGCCAGCAGCCCCGGCAGGGAAGATGGCTACACCTTC. Amino acid sequence: CASSPGREDGYTF.

J is TRBJ2-3 and V is TRBV6-4; TRBD2 aligns across 10 bases. The CDR3 has 15 amino acids. Germline loops: CDR1 MRHNA, CDR2 SNTAGT. The V and J ends lost 6 bases and 1 base, in that order; junction bases with no gene match: 4. CDR3 coding DNA: TGTGCCAGCAGCATCGGACTAGCGGGCACAGATACGCAGTATTTT. Its protein product is CASSIGLAGTDTQYF.

This chain links TRBV7-2 with TRBJ2-5, with D tentatively TRBD2 (5 bases). With 2 bases removed from V and 5 bases from J, the gap between germline ends came to 12 bases. CDR3 length: 14 amino acids. Germline V gene sequence: CDR1 SGHTA, CDR2 FQGNSA. The CDR3 bases are TGTGCCAGCAGCTTACCGAGGGTTGGTGAGACCCAGTACTTC. Encoded protein: CASSLPRVGETQYF. The full variable domain, completed using reference TRBV7-2 and TRBJ2-5, is GAGVSQSPSNKVTEKGKDVELRCDPISGHTALYWYRQSLGQGLEFLIYFQGNSAPDKSGLPSDRFSAERTGGSVSTLTIQRTQQEDSAVYLCASSLPRVGETQYFGPGTRLLVL.

The chain has TRBV4-3 and TRBJ1-5, with a weak D call TRBD1 (5 bases). Germline V gene data show CDR1 as LGHNA and CDR2 as YSLEER. The V end was cut by 6 bases, the J end by 5 bases, with 14 bases between. This CDR3 has 14 residues. The CDR3 reads CASSFGTGDQPQHF. CDR3 in DNA: TGCGCCAGCAGTTTCGGGACGGGGGATCAGCCCCAGCATTTT.

The chain employs TRBV29-1 and TRBJ2-7; 9 bases fit TRBD1. V was clipped by 8 bases and J by 2 bases; unmatched bases: 10. There are 14 residues in the CDR3. CDR1 is SQVTM, CDR2 ANQGSEA, per germline. The CDR3 DNA is TGCAGCATGACGGGACAGGGAAGGACCTACGAGCAGTACTTC. Its translation is CSMTGQGRTYEQYF.

The chain combines TRBV5-1 with TRBJ2-1; D not certain. The CDR3 is 14 residues long. V was clipped by 6 bases and J by 2 bases, with 12 bases between them. Germline V gene sequence: CDR1 SGHRS, CDR2 YFSETQ. The CDR3 loop reads CASNFGSTYNEQFF. CDR3 sequence (DNA): TGCGCCAGCAATTTCGGGTCCACCTACAATGAGCAGTTCTTC.

The CDR3 nucleotides are TGTGCCAGCAGTTTCTCTATCGGGTATGGCTACACCTTC. Translated: CASSFSIGYGYTF. The chain uses TRBV27 and TRBJ1-2, with unresolved D. Germline CDR1 is MNHEY and CDR2 is SMNVEV (reference sequence). This CDR3 is 13 amino acids long. V was cut by 3 bases and J by 5 bases, with 10 bases left in between.

This CDR3 reads CAWSGEAGAGNTIYF. CDR3 DNA: TGTGCCTGGAGTGGTGAGGCAGGGGCAGGAAACACCATATATTTT. The J gene is TRBJ1-3, the V gene TRBV30, with a tentative D call TRBD1 (6 bases). CDR1 and CDR2 from the germline V gene are GTSNPN and SVGIG (reference sequence). CDR3 size: 15 residues. V was clipped by 1 base and J by 4 bases, with 14 bases between them.

The gene calls are TRBV2 and TRBJ2-1; 15 bases agree with TRBD2. The trim removed 9 bases at V and 13 bases at J, leaving 4 bases unmatched. Germline V gives CDR1 SNHLY, CDR2 FYNNEI. The CDR3 is made up of 12 amino acids. CDR3 sequence: CARGLAGGPQFF. The CDR3 coding sequence is TGTGCCAGAGGACTAGCGGGAGGGCCCCAGTTCTTC.

The chain has TRBV11-2 and TRBJ1-2; TRBD1 matches 8 bases. The CDR3 spans 14 residues. From germline, CDR1 is SGHAT and CDR2 FQNNGV. After removal of 5 bases from V and 5 bases from J, the junction contained 7 bases not matched to a gene. CDR3 loop: CASSIRQGKYGYTF. CDR3 bases: TGTGCCAGCAGCATTAGACAGGGGAAGTATGGCTACACCTTC.

This clone was seen once. The rearrangement joins TRBV11-3 to TRBJ2-1; 7 bases are shared with TRBD1. Trimming removed 8 bases from V and 4 bases from J; junction bases left unmatched: 8. Germline values: CDR1 SGHNT, CDR2 YENEEA. The CDR3 spans 14 residues. CDR3 sequence reads: CASGPGTAYNEQFF. CDR3 bases: TGTGCCAGCGGGCCCGGGACAGCTTACAATGAGCAGTTCTTC.

The chain links TRBV7-8 to TRBJ2-2, with D uncertain. V lost 1 base, J lost 7 bases, and 10 bases lay in between. This CDR3 has 14 residues. In germline, CDR1 is SGHVS, CDR2 FQNEAQ. CDR3 nucleotide sequence: TGTGCCAGCAGCTTAGACCCGGGTTTCGGGGAGCTGTTTTTT. It specifies CASSLDPGFGELFF. Looking up the rest from reference TRBV7-8 and TRBJ2-2 gives the full variable domain: GAGVSQSPRYKVAKRGQDVALRCDPISGHVSLFWYQQALGQGPEFLTYFQNEAQLDKSGLPSDRFFAERPEGSVSTLKIQRTQQEDSAVYLCASSLDPGFGELFFGEGSRLTVL.

V gene TRBV7-3 combines with J gene TRBJ2-1; 14 bases are a match to TRBD2. After removal of 2 bases from V and 8 bases from J, the junction contained 14 bases not matched to a gene. This CDR3 has 19 amino acids. Germline loops: CDR1 SGHTA, CDR2 FQGTGA. The CDR3, as DNA: TGTGCCAGCAGCTTATCGACTAGCGGGAGGGCCCTGGGTTGGGATGAGCAGTTCTTC. Amino acid sequence: CASSLSTSGRALGWDEQFF. Together with reference TRBV7-3 and TRBJ2-1, the CDR3 gives the full variable domain: GAGVSQTPSNKVTEKGKYVELRCDPISGHTALYWYRQSLGQGPEFLIYFQGTGAADDSGLPNDRFFAVRPEGSVSTLKIQRTERGDSAVYLCASSLSTSGRALGWDEQFFGPGTRLTVL.

The V and J genes are TRBV5-5 and TRBJ2-7; 9 bases map to TRBD2. The CDR3 is 17 amino acids. In germline, CDR1 is SGHKS, CDR2 YYEKEE (reference sequence). The V and J ends lost 4 bases and 2 bases, in that order; junction bases with no gene match: 13. CDR3 DNA sequence: TGTGCCAGCAGCCTGGGGCCCTTAGCGGGAGTCACCTACGAGCAGTACTTC. Amino acids: CASSLGPLAGVTYEQYF.